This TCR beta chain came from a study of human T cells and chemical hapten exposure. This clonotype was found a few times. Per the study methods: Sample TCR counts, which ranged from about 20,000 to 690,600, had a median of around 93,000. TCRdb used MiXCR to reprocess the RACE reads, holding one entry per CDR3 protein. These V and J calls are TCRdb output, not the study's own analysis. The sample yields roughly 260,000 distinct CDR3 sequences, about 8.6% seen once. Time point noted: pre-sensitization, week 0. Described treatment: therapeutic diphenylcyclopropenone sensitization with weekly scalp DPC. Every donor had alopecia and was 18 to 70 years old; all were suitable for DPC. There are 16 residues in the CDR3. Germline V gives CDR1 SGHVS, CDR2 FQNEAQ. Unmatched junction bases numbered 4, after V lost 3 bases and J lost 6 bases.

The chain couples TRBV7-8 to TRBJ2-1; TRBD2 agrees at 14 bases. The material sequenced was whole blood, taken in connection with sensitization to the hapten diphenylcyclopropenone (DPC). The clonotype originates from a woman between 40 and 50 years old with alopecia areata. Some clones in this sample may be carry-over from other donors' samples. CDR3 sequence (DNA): TGTGCCAGCAGCTTTCTGACTAGCGGGAGGGCCAATGAGCAGTTCTTC. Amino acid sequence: CASSFLTSGRANEQFF.